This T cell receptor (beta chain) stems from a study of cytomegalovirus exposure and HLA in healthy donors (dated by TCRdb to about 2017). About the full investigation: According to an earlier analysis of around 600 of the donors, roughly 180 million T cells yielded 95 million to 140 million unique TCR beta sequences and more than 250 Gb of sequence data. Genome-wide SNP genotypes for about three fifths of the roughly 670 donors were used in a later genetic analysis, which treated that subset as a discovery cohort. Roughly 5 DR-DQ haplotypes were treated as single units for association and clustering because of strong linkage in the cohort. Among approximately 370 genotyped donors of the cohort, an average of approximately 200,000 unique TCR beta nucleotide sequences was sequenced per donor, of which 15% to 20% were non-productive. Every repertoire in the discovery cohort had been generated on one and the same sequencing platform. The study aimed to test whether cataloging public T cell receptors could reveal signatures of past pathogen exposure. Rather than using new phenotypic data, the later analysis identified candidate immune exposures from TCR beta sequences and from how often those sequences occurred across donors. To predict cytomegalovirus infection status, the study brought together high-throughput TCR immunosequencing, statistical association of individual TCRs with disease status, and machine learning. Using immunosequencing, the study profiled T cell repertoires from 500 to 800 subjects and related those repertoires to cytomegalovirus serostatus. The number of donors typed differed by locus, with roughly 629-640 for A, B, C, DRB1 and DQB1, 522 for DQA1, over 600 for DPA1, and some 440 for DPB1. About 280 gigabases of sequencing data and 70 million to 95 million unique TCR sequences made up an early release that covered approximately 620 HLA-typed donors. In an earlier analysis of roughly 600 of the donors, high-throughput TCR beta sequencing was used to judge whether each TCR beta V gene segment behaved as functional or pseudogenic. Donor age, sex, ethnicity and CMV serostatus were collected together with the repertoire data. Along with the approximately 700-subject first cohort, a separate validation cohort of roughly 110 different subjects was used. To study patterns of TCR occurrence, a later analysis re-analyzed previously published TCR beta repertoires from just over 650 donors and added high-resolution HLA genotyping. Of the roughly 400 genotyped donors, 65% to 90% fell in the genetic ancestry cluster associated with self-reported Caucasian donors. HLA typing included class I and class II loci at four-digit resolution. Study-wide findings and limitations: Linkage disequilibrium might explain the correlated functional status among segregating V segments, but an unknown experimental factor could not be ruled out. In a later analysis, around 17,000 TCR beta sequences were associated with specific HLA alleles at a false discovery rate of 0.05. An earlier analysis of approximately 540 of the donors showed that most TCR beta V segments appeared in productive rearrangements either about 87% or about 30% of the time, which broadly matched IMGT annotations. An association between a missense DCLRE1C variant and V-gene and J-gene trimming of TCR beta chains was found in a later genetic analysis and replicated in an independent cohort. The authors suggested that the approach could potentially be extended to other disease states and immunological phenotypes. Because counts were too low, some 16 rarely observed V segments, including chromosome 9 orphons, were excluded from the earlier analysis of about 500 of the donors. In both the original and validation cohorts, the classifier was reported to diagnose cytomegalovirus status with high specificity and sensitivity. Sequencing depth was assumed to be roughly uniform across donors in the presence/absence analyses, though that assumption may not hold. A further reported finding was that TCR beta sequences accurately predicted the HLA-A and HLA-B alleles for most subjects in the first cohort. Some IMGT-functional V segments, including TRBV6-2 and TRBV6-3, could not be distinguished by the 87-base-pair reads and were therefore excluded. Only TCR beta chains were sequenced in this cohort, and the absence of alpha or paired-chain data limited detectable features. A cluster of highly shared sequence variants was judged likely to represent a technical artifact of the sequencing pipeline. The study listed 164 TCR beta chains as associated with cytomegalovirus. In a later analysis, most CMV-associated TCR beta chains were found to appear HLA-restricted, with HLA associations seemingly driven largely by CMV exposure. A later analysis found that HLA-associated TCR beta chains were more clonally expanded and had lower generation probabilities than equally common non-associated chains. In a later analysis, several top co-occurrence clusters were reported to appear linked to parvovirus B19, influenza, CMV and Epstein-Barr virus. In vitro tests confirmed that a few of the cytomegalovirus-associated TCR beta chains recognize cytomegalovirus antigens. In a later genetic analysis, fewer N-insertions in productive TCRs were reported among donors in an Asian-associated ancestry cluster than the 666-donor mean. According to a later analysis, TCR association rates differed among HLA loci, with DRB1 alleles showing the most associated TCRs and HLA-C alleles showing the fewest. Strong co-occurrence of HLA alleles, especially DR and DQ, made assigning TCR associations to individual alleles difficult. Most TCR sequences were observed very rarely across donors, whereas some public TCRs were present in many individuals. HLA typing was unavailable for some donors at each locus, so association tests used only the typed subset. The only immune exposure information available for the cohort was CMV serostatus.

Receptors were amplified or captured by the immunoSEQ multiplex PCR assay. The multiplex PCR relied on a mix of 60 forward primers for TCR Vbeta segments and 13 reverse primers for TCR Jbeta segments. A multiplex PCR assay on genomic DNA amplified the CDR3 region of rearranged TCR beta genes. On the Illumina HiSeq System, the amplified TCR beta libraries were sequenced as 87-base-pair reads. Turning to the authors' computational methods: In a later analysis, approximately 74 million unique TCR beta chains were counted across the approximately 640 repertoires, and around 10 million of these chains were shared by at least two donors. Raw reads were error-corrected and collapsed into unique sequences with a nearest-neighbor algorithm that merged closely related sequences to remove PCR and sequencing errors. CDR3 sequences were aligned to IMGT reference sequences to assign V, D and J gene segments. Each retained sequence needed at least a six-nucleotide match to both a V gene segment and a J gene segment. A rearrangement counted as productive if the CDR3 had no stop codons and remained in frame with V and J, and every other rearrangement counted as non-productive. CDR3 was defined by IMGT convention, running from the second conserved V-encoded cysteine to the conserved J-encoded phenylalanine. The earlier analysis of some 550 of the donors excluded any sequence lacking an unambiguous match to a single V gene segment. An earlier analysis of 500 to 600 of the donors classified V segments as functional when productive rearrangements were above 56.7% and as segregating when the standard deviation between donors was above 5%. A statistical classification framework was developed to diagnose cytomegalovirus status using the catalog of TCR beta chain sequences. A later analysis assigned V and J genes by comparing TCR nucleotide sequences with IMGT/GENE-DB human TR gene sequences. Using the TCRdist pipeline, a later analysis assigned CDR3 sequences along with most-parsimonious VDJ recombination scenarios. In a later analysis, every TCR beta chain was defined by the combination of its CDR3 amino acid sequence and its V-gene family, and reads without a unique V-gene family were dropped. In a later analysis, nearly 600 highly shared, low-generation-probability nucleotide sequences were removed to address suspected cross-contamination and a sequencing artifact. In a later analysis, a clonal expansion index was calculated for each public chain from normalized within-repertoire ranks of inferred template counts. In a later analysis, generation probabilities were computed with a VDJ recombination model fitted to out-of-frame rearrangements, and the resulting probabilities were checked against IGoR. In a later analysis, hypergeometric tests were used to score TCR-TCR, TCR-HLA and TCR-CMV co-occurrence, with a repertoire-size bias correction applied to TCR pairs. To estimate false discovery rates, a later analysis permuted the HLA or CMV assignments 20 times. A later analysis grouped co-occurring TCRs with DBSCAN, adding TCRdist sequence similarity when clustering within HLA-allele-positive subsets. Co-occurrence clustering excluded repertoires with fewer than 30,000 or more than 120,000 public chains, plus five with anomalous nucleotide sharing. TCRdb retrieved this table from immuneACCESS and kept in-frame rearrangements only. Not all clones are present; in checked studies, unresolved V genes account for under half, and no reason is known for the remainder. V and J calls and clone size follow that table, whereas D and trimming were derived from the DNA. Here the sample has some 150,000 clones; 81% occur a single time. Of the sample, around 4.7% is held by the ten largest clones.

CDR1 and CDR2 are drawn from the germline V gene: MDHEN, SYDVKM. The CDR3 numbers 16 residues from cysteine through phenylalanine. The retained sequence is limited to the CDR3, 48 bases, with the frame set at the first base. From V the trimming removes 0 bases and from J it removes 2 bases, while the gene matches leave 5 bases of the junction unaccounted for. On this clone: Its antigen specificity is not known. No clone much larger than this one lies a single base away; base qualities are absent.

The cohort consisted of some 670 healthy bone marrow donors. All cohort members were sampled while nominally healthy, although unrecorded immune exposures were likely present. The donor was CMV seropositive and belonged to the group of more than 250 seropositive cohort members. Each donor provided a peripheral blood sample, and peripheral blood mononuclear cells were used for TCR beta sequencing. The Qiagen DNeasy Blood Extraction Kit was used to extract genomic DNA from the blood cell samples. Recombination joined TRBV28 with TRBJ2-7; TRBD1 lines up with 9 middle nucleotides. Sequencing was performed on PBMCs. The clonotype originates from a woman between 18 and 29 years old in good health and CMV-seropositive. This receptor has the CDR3 CASSLWTGGLAYEQYF. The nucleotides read TGTGCCAGCAGTTTATGGACAGGGGGTCTTGCCTACGAGCAGTACTTC. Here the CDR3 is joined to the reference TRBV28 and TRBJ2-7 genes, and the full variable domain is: DVKVTQSSRYLVKRTGEKVFLECVQDMDHENMFWYRQDPGLGLRLIYFSYDVKMKEKGDIPEGYSVSREKKERFSLILESASTNQTSMYLCASSLWTGGLAYEQYFGPGTRLTVT.